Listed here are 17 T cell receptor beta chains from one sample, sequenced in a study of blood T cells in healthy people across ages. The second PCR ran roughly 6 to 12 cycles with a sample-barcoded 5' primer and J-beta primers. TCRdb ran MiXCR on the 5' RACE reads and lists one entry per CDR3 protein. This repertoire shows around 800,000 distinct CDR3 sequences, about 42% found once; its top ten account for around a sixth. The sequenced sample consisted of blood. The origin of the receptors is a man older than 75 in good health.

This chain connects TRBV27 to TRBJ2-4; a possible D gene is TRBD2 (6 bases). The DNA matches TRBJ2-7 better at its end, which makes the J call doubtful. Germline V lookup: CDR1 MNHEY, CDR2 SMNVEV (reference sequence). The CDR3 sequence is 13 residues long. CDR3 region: CASSDGGNYEQYF. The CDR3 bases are TGTGCCAGCAGCGACGGGGGTAACTACGAGCAGTACTTC.

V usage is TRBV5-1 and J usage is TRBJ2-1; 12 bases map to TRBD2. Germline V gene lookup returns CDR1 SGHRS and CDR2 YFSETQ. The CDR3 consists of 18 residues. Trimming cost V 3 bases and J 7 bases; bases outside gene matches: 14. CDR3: CASSSMGLAGGPANEQFF. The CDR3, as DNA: TGCGCCAGCAGCTCGATGGGCCTAGCGGGAGGGCCCGCTAATGAGCAGTTCTTC.

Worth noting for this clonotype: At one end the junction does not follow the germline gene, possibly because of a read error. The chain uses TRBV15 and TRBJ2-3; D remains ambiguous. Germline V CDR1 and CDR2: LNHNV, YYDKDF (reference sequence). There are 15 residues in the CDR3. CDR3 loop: CVTSRNTSLTDTQYF. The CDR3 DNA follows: TGTGTCACCAGCAGAAACACCTCTCTCACAGATACGCAGTATTTT.

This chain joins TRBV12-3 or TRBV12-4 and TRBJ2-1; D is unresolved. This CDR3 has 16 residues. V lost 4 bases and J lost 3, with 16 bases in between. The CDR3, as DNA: TGTGCCAGCAGTTCGCCCGCCGGGCGGATCTACAATGAGCAGTTCTTC. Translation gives CASSSPAGRIYNEQFF.

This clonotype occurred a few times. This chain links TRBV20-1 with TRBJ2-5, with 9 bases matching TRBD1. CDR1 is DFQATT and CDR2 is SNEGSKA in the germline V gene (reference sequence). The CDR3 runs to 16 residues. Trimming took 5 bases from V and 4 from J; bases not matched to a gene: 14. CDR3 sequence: CSAPPSVDRGVETQYF. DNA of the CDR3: TGCAGTGCTCCCCCCTCAGTGGACAGGGGAGTAGAGACCCAGTACTTC.

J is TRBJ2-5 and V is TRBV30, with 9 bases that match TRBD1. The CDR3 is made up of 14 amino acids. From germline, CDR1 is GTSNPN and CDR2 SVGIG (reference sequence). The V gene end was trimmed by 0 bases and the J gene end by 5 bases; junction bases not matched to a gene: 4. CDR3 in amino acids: CAWSVTGGMETQYF. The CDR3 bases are TGTGCCTGGAGTGTAACAGGGGGCATGGAGACCCAGTACTTC.

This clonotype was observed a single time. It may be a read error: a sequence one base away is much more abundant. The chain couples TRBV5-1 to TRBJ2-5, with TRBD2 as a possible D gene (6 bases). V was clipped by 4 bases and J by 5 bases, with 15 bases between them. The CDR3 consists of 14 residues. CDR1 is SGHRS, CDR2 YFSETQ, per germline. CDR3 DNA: TGCGCCAGCAGCGTGGCAGGGAGGATTGAGACCCAGTACTTC. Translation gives CASSVAGRIETQYF.

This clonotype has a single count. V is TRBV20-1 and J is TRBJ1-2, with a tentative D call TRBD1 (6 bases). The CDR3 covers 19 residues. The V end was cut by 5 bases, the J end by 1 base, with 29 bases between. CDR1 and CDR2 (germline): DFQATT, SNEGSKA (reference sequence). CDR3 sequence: CSAEPSRQGPFHLNYGYTF. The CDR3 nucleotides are TGCAGTGCTGAGCCTTCACGGCAGGGGCCCTTCCATCTTAACTATGGCTACACCTTC.

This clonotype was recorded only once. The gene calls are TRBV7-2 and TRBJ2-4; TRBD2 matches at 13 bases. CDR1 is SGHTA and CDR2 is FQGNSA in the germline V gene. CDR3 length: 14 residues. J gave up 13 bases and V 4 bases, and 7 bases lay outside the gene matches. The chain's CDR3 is CASSSRTSGSLQYF. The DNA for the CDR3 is TGTGCCAGCAGCTCCCGGACTAGCGGGAGTTTGCAGTACTTC.

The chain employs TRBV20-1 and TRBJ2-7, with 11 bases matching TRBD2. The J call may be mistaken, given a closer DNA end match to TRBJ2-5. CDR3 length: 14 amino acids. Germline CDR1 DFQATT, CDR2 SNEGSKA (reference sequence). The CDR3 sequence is CSARGLAEKETQYF. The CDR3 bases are TGCAGTGCTAGGGGACTAGCGGAAAAAGAGACCCAGTACTTC.

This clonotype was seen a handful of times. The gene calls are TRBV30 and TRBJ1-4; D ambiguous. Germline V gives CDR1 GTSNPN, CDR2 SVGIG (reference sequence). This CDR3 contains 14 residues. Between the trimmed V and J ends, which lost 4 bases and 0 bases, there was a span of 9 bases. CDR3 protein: CAWKWTSTNEKLFF. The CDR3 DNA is TGTGCCTGGAAGTGGACCTCAACTAATGAAAAACTGTTTTTT. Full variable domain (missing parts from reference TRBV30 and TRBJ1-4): SQTIHQWPATLVQPVGSPLSLECTVEGTSNPNLYWYRQAAGRGLQLLFYSVGIGQISSEVPQNLSASRPQDRQFILSSKKLLLSDSGFYLCAWKWTSTNEKLFFGSGTQLSVL.

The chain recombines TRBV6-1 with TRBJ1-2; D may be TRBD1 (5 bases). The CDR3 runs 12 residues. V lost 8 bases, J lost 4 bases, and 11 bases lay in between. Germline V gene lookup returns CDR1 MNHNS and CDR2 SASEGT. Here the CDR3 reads CASAGGGYGYTF. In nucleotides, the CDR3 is TGTGCCAGCGCTGGGGGAGGCTATGGCTACACCTTC.

The CDR3 region is CASSPIAGGVTGELFF. In DNA, the CDR3 is TGTGCCAGCAGCCCAATAGCGGGAGGGGTCACCGGGGAGCTGTTTTTT. The chain has TRBV11-3 and TRBJ2-2, with TRBD2 identical over 11 bases. CDR1 and CDR2 (germline): SGHNT, YENEEA. The CDR3 consists of 16 residues. J was trimmed by 4 bases and V by 5 bases; bases with no gene match: 6.

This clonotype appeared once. CDR3 bases: TGTGCCAGCAGTTTATCGCTAGCGGAGGTTCCAGAGACCCAGTACTTC. This codes for CASSLSLAEVPETQYF. J is TRBJ2-5 and V is TRBV12-3 or TRBV12-4; 7 bases align to TRBD2. The ends lost 2 bases at V and 4 bases at J; junction bases unmatched: 10. CDR3 length: 16 residues.

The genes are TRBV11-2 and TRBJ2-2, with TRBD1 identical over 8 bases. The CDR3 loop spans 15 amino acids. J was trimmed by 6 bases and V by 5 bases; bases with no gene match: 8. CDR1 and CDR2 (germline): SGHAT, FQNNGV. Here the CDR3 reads CASSRYRQGPGELFF. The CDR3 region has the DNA TGTGCCAGCAGCCGCTATAGACAGGGGCCCGGGGAGCTGTTTTTT.

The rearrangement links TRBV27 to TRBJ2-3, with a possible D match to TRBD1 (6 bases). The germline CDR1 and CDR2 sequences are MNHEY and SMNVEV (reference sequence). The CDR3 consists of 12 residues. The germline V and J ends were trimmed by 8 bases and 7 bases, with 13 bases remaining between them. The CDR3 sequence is CASWGRGNTQYF. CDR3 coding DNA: TGTGCCAGCTGGGGTAGGGGGAATACGCAGTATTTT.

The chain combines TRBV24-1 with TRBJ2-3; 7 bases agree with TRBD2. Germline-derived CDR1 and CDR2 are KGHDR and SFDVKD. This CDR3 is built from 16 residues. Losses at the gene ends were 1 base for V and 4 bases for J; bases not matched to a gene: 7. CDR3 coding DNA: TGTGCCACCAGTGATTTCAGGCAGGGAGGGCCAGATACGCAGTATTTT. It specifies CATSDFRQGGPDTQYF.